The source of this TCR beta chain is a study of CD8+ T cells in alopecia areata. For the study at large: Treated patients were given 5 to 10 mg oral tofacitinib twice daily. Treatment ran 6 to 18 months, with 6 months of follow-up afterward. Study-wide results and caveats: Among the top 100, expanded CD8+ clones were significantly decreased by tofacitinib, as was scalp clonality.

As to treatment: oral pan-JAK inhibitor, 5-10 mg twice daily. cDNA reverse transcribed from extracted RNA served as the sequencing template. Some clones are missing from TCRdb's copy, which holds only in-frame ones; the method was immunoSEQ multiplex PCR. This table holds 150,000 to 200,000 clones, approximately 60% found once. A note on this clone: No antigen is known for it.

V lost 1 base and J 0 bases, leaving 9 bases between the germline ends. Germline V gene sequence: CDR1 ENHRY, CDR2 SYGVKD. This CDR3 comprises 15 residues. The rearrangement links TRBV10-3 to TRBJ1-1, with unresolved D. The specimen comprised CD4+ T cells sorted from blood, sampled at week 4, from a patient treated with tofacitinib. This TCR came from a human donor with alopecia areata. The CDR3 loop is CAISEFGKLNTEAFF. In nucleotides, the CDR3 is TGTGCCATCAGTGAGTTTGGGAAATTGAACACTGAAGCTTTCTTT.